Below, one TCR beta chain is given with its context. Its antigen is as yet unknown. Other DNA sequences of this sample code for an identical CDR3. These data come from a study of T cell responses to AZD1222 COVID-19 vaccine. Study-wide results and limits: Targeting of unmutated variant regions was reportedly seen in nearly half of spike-specific TCRs.

CDR3 size: 15 residues. CDR1 is SNHLY and CDR2 is FYNNEI in the germline V gene. Trimming took 8 bases from V and 4 from J, leaving 18 bases between them. Method: immunoSEQ multiplex PCR; TCRdb's copy keeps in-frame clones and lacks some. The table records about 76,000 clones, over 60% of them present only once. The V call is TRBV2, the J call TRBJ2-1; perhaps TRBD2 as D (8 bases). This receptor was identified in an adult who received the MenACWY meningococcal vaccine as a control. Sequenced material: peripheral blood, taken 28 days after the second dose of the MenACWY control vaccine. Here the CDR3 DNA reads TGTGCCAGCCGAGGGGGCGGGGGGACTTACAATGAGCAGTTCTTC. Encoded protein: CASRGGGGTYNEQFF. The full variable domain, completed using reference TRBV2 and TRBJ2-1, is EPEVTQTPSHQVTQMGQEVILRCVPISNHLYFYWYRQILGQKVEFLVSFYNNEISEKSEIFDDQFSVERPDGSNFTLKIRSTKLEDSAMYFCASRGGGGTYNEQFFGPGTRLTVL.